The present T cell receptor beta chain was sequenced within a study of OX40 agonist ivuxolimab in advanced cancers. Sequencing used immunoSEQ multiplex PCR; TCRdb keeps in-frame clones, though not all of them. The sample shows tens of thousands of clones, around 84% of them seen only once. The source material was CD4+ or CD8+ T cells sorted from blood, sampled in a trial of the OX40 agonist ivuxolimab. The TCR originated in an adult with an advanced solid tumor such as melanoma, head and neck, liver or kidney cancer.

DNA for the CDR3: TGCGCCAGCAGCCAAGTTCTTAGGGCAGGGGGCAGTCAGCCCCAGCATTTT. Amino acids: CASSQVLRAGGSQPQHF. The chain couples TRBV4-1 to TRBJ1-5; TRBD1 agrees at 8 bases. This CDR3 spans 17 amino acids. Germline V gene lookup returns CDR1 MGHRA and CDR2 YSYEKL. V was clipped by 1 base and J by 6 bases; unmatched bases: 11.